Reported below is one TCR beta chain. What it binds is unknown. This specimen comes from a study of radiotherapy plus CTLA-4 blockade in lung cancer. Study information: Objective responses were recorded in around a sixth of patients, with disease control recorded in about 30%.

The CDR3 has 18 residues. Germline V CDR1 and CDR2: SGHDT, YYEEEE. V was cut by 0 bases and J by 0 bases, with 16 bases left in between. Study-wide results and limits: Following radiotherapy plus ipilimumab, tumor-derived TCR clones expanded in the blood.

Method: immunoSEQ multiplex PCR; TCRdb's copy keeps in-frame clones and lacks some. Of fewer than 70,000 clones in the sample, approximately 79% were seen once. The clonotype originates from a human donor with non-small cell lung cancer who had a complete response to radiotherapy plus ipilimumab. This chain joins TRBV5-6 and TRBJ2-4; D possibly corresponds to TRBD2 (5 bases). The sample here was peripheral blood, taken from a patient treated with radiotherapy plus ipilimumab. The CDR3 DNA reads TGTGCCAGCAGCTTGGTTCCCTCCGGGATAGGAGCCAAAAACATTCAGTACTTC. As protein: CASSLVPSGIGAKNIQYF.